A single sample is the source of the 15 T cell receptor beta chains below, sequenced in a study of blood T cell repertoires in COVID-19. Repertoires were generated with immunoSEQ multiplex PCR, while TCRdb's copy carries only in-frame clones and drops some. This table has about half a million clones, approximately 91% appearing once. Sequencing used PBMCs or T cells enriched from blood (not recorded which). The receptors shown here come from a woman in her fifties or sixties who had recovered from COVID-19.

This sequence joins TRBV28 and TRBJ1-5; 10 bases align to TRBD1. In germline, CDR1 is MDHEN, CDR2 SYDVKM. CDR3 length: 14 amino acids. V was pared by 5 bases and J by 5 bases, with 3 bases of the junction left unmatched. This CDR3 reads CASSPGQGYQPQHF. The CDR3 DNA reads TGTGCCAGCAGTCCGGGACAGGGGTATCAGCCCCAGCATTTT.

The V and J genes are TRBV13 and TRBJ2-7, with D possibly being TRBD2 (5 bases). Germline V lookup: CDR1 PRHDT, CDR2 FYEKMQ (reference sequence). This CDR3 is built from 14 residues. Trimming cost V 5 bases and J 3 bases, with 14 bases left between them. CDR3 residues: CASSPGRDHYEQYV. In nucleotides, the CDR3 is TGTGCCAGCAGCCCCGGCCGGGATCACTACGAGCAGTACGTC.

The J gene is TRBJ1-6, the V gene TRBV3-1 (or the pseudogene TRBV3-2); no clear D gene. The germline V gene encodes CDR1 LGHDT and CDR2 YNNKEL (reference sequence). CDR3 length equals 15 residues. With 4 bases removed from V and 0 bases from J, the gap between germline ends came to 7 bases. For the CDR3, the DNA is TGTGCCAGCAGCCCCAAGAGCTCCTATAATTCACCCCTCCACTTT. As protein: CASSPKSSYNSPLHF.

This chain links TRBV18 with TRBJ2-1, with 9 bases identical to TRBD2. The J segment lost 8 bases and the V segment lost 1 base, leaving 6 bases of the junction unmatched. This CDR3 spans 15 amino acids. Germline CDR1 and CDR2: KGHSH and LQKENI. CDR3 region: CASSPLLAGRDEQFF. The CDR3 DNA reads TGTGCCAGCTCACCACTCCTAGCGGGGAGGGATGAGCAGTTCTTC.

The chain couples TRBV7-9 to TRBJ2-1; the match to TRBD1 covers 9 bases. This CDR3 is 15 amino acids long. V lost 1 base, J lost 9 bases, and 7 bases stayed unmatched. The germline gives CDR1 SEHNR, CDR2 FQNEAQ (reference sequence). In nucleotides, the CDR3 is TGTGCCAGCAGCTTAGGGGGACAGGGCTTTGGTGAGCAGTTCTTC. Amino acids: CASSLGGQGFGEQFF.

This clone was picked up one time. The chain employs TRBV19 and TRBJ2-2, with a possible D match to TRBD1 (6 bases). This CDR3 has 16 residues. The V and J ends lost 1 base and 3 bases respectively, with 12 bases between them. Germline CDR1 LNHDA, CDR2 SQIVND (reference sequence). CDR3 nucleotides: TGTGCCAGTAGTATAGTGGCAGGGGTGGACACCGGGGAGCTGTTTTTT. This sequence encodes CASSIVAGVDTGELFF. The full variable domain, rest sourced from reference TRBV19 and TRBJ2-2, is DGGITQSPKYLFRKEGQNVTLSCEQNLNHDAMYWYRQDPGQGLRLIYYSQIVNDFQKGDIAEGYSVSREKKESFPLTVTSAQKNPTAFYLCASSIVAGVDTGELFFGEGSRLTVL.

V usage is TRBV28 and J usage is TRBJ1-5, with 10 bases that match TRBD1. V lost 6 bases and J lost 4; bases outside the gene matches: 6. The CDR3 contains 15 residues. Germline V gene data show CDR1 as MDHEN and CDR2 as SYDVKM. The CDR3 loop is CASSPAGQGNQPQHF. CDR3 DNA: TGTGCCAGCAGCCCTGCGGGACAGGGGAATCAGCCCCAGCATTTT. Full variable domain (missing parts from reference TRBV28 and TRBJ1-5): DVKVTQSSRYLVKRTGEKVFLECVQDMDHENMFWYRQDPGLGLRLIYFSYDVKMKEKGDIPEGYSVSREKKERFSLILESASTNQTSMYLCASSPAGQGNQPQHFGDGTRLSIL.

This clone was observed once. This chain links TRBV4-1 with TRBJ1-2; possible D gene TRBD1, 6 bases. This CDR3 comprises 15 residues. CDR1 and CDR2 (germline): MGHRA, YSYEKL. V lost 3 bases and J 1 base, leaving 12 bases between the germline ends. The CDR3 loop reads CASSQLDRLNYGYTF. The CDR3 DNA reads TGCGCCAGCAGCCAGCTTGACAGGCTTAACTATGGCTACACCTTC.

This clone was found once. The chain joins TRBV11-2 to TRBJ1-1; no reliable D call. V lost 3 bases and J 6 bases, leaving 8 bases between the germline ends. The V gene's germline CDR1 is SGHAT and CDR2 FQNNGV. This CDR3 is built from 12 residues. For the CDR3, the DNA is TGTGCCAGCAGCTTGGTCGACTCTGAAGCTTTCTTT. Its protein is CASSLVDSEAFF.

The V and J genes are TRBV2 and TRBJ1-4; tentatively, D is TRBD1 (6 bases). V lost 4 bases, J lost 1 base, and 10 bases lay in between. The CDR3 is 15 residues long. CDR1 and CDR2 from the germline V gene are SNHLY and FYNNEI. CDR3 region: CASSASRGTNEKLFF. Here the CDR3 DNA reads TGTGCCAGCAGTGCCTCCAGGGGAACTAATGAAAAACTGTTTTTT.

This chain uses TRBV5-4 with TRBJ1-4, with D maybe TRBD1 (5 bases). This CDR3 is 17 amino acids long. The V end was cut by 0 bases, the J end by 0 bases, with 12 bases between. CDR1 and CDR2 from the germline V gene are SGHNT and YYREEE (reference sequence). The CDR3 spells CASSLGAGMATNEKLFF. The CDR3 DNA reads TGTGCCAGCAGCTTGGGGGCAGGGATGGCAACTAATGAAAAACTGTTTTTT.

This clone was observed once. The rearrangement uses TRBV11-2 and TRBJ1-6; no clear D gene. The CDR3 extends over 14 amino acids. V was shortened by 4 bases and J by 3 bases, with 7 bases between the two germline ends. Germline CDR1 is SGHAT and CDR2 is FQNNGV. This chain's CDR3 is CASSSGFYNSPLHF. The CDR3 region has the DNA TGTGCCAGCAGCTCGGGATTCTATAATTCACCCCTCCACTTT.

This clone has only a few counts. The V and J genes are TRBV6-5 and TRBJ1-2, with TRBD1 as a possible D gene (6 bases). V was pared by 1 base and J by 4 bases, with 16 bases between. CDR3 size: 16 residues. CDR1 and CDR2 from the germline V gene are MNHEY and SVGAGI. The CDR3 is CASSYLRQAAPYGYTF. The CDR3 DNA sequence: TGTGCCAGCAGTTACTTACGACAGGCCGCCCCCTATGGCTACACCTTC.

The CDR3 loop reads CASGNSNTGELFF. The CDR3 coding sequence is TGTGCTAGTGGTAACAGCAACACCGGGGAGCTGTTTTTT. V is TRBV12-5 and J is TRBJ2-2, with D unclear. Trimming cost V 5 bases and J 2 bases, with 6 bases left between them. The length of the CDR3 is 13 residues. Germline V gene lookup returns CDR1 LGHNT and CDR2 FRNRAP.

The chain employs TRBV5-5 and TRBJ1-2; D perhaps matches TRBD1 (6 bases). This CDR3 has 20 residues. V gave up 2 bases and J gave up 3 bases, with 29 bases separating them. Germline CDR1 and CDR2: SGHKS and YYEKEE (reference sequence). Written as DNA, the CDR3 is TGTGCCAGCAGCTTAGGAGTAGGGAAGGCAGGGGCGGCAATCGACTATGGCTACACCTTC. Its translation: CASSLGVGKAGAAIDYGYTF.